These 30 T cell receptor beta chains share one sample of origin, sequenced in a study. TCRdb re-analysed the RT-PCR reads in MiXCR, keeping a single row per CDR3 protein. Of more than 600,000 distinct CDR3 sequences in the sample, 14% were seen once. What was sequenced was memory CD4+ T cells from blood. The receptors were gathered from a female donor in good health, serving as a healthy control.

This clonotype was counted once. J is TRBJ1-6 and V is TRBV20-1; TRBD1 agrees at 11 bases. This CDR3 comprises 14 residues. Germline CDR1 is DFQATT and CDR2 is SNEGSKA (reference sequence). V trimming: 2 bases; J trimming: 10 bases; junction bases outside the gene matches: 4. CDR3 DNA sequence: TGCAGTGCTAGAAGGGGACAGGGGGAGTCACCCCTCCACTTT. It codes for CSARRGQGESPLHF.

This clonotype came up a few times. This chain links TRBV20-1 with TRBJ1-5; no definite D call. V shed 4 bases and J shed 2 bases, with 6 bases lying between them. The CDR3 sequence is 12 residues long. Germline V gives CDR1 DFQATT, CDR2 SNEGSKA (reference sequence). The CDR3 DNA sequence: TGCAGTGCTATTAGGGGCAATCAGCCCCAGCATTTT. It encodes CSAIRGNQPQHF.

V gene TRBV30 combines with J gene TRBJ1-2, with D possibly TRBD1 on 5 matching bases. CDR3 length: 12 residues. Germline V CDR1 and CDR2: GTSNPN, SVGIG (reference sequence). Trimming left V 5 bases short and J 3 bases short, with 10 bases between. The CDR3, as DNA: TGTGCCTGGGAAACAGGAGACTATGGCTACACCTTC. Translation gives CAWETGDYGYTF.

The CDR3 coding sequence is TGTGCCAGCAGTTTAGGGTGGGCCAGTACCCAGCATTTT. Its protein is CASSLGWASTQHF. V and J are TRBV12-3 or TRBV12-4 and TRBJ1-5; no firm D call. The length of the CDR3 is 13 residues. V was clipped by 1 base and J by 11 bases, with 12 bases between them.

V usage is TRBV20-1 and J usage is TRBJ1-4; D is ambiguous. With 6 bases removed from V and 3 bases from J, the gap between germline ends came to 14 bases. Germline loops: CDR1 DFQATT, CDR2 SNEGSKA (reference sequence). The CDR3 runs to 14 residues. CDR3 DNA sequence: TGCAGTGCCAGGAAGCGGACCCCTAATGAAAAACTGTTTTTT. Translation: CSARKRTPNEKLFF.

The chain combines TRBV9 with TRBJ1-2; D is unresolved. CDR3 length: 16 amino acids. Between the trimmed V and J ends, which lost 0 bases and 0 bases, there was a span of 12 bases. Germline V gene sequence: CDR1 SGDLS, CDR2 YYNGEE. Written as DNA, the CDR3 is TGTGCCAGCAGCGTAGGTCCAGCAAAAGCTAACTATGGCTACACCTTC. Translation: CASSVGPAKANYGYTF.

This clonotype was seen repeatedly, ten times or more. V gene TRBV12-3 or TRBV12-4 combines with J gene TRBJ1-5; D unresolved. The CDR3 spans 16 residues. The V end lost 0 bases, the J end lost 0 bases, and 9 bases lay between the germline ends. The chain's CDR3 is CASSLAGPYSNQPQHF. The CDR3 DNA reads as TGTGCCAGCAGTTTAGCGGGCCCATATAGCAATCAGCCCCAGCATTTT.

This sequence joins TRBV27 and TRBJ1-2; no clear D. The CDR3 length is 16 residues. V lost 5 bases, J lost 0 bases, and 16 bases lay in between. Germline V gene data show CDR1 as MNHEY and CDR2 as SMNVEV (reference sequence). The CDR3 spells CASSRLMGVANYGYTF. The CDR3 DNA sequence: TGTGCCAGCAGTCGTCTAATGGGCGTTGCTAACTATGGCTACACCTTC.

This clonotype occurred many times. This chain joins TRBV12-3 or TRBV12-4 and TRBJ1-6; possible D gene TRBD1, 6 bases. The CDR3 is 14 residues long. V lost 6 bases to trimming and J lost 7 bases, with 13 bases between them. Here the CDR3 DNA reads TGTGCCAGCAGACCGGACAGAAAGAATTCACCCCTCCACTTT. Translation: CASRPDRKNSPLHF.

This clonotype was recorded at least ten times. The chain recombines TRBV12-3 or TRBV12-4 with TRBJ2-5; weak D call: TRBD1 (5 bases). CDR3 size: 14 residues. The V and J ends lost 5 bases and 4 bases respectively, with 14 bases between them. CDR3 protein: CASSPGPPPETQYF. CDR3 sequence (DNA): TGTGCCAGCAGTCCAGGGCCACCGCCAGAGACCCAGTACTTC.

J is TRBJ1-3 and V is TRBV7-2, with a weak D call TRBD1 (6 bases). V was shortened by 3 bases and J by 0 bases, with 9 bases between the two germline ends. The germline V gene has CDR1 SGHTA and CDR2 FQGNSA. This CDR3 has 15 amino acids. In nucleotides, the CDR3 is TGTGCCAGCAGCTTCGAGGGGGGCTCTGGAAACACCATATATTTT. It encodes CASSFEGGSGNTIYF.

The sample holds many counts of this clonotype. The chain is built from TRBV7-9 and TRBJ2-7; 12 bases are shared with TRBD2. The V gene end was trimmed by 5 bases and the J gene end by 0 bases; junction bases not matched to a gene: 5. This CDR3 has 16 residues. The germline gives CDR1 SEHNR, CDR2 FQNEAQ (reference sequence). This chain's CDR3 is CASSPGLAGYSYEQYF. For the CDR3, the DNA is TGTGCCAGCAGCCCGGGACTAGCGGGTTACTCCTACGAGCAGTACTTC.

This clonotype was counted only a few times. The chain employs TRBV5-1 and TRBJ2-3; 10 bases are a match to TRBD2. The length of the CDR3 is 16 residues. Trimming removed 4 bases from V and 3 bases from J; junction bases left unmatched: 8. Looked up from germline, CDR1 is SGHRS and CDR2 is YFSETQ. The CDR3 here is CASSQGLAFGTDTQYF. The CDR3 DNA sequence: TGCGCCAGCAGCCAGGGACTAGCGTTTGGGACAGATACGCAGTATTTT.

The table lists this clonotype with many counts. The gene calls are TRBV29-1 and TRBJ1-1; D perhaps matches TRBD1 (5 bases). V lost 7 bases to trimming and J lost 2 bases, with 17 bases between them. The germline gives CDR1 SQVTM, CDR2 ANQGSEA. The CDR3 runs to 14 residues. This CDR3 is CSAGRGVINTEAFF. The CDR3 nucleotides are TGCAGCGCAGGGAGGGGTGTGATCAACACTGAAGCTTTCTTT.

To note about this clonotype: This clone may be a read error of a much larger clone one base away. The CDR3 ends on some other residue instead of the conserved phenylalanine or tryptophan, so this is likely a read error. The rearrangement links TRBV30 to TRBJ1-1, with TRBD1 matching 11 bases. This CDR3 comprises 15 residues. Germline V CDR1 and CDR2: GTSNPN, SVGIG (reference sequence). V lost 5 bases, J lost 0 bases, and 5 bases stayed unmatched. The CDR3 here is CAWAGTGGLNTEAFY. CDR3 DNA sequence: TGTGCCTGGGCCGGGACAGGGGGTTTGAACACTGAAGCTTTCTAT.

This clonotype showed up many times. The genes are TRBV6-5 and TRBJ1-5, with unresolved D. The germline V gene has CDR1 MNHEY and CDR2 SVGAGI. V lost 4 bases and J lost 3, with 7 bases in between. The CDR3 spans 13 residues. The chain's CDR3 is CASSFGYNQPQHF. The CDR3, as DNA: TGTGCCAGCAGTTTCGGCTACAATCAGCCCCAGCATTTT.

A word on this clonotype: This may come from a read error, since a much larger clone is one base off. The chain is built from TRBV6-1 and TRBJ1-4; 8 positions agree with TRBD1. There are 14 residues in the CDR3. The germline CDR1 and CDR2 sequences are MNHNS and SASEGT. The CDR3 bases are TGTGTCAGCAGGGATACAGGGGGGAGTGAAAAACTGTTTTTT. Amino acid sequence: CVSRDTGGSEKLFF.

Written as DNA, the CDR3 is TGTGCCAGCAGTTTAGGACAAGACGACGAGCAGTACTTC. It yields the protein CASSLGQDDEQYF. The chain has TRBV28 and TRBJ2-7; perhaps TRBD1 as D (5 bases). The germline V gene encodes CDR1 MDHEN and CDR2 SYDVKM. This CDR3 region has 13 residues. Trimming cost V 2 bases and J 5 bases, with 10 bases left between them. Full variable domain (rest looked up from reference TRBV28 and TRBJ2-7): DVKVTQSSRYLVKRTGEKVFLECVQDMDHENMFWYRQDPGLGLRLIYFSYDVKMKEKGDIPEGYSVSREKKERFSLILESASTNQTSMYLCASSLGQDDEQYFGPGTRLTVT.

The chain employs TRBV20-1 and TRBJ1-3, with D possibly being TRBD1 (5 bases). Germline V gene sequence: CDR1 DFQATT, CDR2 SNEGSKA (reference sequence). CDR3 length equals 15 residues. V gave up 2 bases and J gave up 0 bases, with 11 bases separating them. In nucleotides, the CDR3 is TGCAGTGCTAGACCCCCGGGACCCTCTGGAAACACCATATATTTT. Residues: CSARPPGPSGNTIYF.

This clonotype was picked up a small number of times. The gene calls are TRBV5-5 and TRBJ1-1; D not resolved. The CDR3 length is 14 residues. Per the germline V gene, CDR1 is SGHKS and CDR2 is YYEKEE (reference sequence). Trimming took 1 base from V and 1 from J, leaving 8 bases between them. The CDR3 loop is CASSLQTRNTEAFF. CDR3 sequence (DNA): TGTGCCAGCAGCTTGCAGACCCGGAACACTGAAGCTTTCTTT.

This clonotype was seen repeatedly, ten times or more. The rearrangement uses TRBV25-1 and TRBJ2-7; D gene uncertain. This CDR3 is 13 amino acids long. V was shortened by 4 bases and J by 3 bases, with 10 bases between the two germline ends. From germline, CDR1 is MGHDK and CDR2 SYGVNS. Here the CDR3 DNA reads TGTGCCAGCAGTGGGGCTGGGTACTACGAGCAGTACTTC. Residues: CASSGAGYYEQYF.

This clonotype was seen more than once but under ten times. This chain's CDR3 is CASSSWRLDTQYF. In DNA, the CDR3 is TGTGCCAGCAGCTCCTGGCGATTGGATACGCAGTATTTT. V usage is TRBV7-2 and J usage is TRBJ2-3, with D hard to call. Trimming took 4 bases from V and 6 from J, leaving 11 bases between them. The length of the CDR3 is 13 residues. Per germline, CDR1 SGHTA and CDR2 FQGNSA.

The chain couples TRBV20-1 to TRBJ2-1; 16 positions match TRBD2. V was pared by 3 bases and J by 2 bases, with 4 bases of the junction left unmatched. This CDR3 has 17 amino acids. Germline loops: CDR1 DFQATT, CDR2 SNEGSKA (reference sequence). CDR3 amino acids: CSARGLAGGLTYNEQFF. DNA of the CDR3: TGCAGTGCTAGGGGACTAGCGGGAGGGCTGACCTACAATGAGCAGTTCTTC.

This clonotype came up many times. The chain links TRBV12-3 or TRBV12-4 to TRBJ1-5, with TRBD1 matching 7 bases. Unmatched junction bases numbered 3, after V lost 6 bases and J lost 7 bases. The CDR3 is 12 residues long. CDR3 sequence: CASRGGGQPQHF. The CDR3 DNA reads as TGTGCCAGCAGAGGGGGCGGCCAGCCCCAGCATTTT.

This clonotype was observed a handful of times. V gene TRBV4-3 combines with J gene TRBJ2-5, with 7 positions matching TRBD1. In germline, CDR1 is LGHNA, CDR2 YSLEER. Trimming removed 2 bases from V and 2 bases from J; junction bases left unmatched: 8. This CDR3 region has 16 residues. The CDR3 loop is CASSQLQGDSQETQYF. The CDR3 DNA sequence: TGCGCCAGCAGCCAACTACAAGGGGACAGTCAAGAGACCCAGTACTTC.

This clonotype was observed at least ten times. The CDR3 loop reads CASSPGTATDTQYF. Here the CDR3 DNA reads TGTGCCAGCAGTCCGGGGACAGCCACAGATACGCAGTATTTT. The gene calls are TRBV12-3 or TRBV12-4 and TRBJ2-3; 7 bases align to TRBD1. V gave up 5 bases and J gave up 2 bases; unmatched junction bases: 4. The CDR3 extends over 14 amino acids.

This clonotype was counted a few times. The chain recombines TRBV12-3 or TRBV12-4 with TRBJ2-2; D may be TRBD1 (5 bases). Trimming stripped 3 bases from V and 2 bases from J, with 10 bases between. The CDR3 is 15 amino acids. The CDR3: CASSFARANTGELFF. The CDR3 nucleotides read TGTGCCAGCAGTTTTGCCAGGGCTAACACCGGGGAGCTGTTTTTT.

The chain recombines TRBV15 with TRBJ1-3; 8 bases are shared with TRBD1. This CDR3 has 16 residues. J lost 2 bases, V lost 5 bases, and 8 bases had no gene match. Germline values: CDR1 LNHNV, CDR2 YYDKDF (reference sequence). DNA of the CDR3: TGTGCCACCAGCGGGGGACAGGTTCAGACTGGAAACACCATATATTTT. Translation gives CATSGGQVQTGNTIYF.

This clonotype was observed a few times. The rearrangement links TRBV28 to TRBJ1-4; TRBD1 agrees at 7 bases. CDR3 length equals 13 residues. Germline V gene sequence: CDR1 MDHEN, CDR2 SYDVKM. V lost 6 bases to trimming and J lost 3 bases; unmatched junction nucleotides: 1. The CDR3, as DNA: TGTGCCAGCAGGGACAGGCCTAATGAAAAACTGTTTTTT. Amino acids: CASRDRPNEKLFF.

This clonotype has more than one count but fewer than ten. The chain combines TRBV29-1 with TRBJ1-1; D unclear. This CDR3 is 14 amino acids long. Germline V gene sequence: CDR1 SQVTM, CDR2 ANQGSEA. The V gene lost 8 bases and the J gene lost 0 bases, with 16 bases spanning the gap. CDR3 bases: TGCAGCACTCGAGGAGTGGGTCTGAACACTGAAGCTTTCTTT. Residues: CSTRGVGLNTEAFF.